This TCR beta chain originates from a study of blood T cell repertoires in COVID-19. Generated by immunoSEQ multiplex PCR, the TCRdb table keeps only in-frame clones and is missing some. Of 270,000 or so clones listed, 80% to 90% are singletons. V shed 5 bases, J shed 7 bases, and the junction held 11 bases outside the gene matches. The CDR3 runs to 16 residues. Looked up from germline, CDR1 is MRHNA and CDR2 is SNTAGT. This receptor was identified in a young woman with active or convalescent COVID-19. Sequencing was carried out using peripheral blood. The V and J genes are TRBV6-4 and TRBJ2-1; TRBD2 agrees at 10 bases. Here the CDR3 reads CASSLQAGGRLNEQFF. CDR3 coding DNA: TGTGCCAGCAGTCTCCAAGCGGGGGGGCGTTTGAATGAGCAGTTCTTC.